The rows below give T cell receptor beta chains drawn from one sample of a study of cytotoxic CD8 clonotypes in ibrutinib-treated CLL. TCRdb keeps only in-frame clones here, not all; method: immunoSEQ multiplex PCR. The sample comprises roughly 130,000 clones, around 80% of which are singletons, and around 13% rests with the top ten. Sample: PBMCs, taken after 12 months of ibrutinib treatment. These receptors all come from a human donor with chronic lymphocytic leukemia. CDR3s include the opening cysteine and the closing phenylalanine or tryptophan. Each record gives: CDR3 DNA, CDR3 protein, clone size, V gene, J gene, D gene. The D gene is left open where the match is weak. The size field is filled for only some rows; it gives once, few, many or a size class.

CDR3 DNA: TGTGCCAGCAGCCTCCAGCCGCGGGACGAGCAGTACTTC
CDR3 protein: CASSLQPRDEQYF
clone size: -
V gene: TRBV7-7
J gene: TRBJ2-7
D gene: -

CDR3 DNA: TGTGCCAGCAGCTGGAGGGTGGGCAAGAACACCGGGGAGCTGTTTTTT
CDR3 protein: CASSWRVGKNTGELFF
clone size: few
V gene: TRBV27
J gene: TRBJ2-2
D gene: -

CDR3 DNA: TGTGCCAGCAGTGACTCGATCTCCTCTGGGGCCAACGTCCTGACTTTC
CDR3 protein: CASSDSISSGANVLTF
clone size: -
V gene: TRBV6-4
J gene: TRBJ2-6
D gene: -

CDR3 DNA: TGTGCCAGCAGCACCCAGGGCCGGTTAGATACGCAGTATTTT
CDR3 protein: CASSTQGRLDTQYF
clone size: -
V gene: TRBV7-2
J gene: TRBJ2-3
D gene: -

CDR3 DNA: TGTGCCAGTAGTATTTGGAATGAGCAGTTCTTC
CDR3 protein: CASSIWNEQFF
clone size: -
V gene: TRBV19
J gene: TRBJ2-1
D gene: -

CDR3 DNA: TGTGCCAGCAGTGGGGACTTTAACACCGGGGAGCTGTTTTTT
CDR3 protein: CASSGDFNTGELFF
clone size: -
V gene: TRBV28
J gene: TRBJ2-2
D gene: -

CDR3 DNA: TGTGCCAGCAGCCCGGGGAGAGGGGGTCTCGCTGAAGCTTTCTTT
CDR3 protein: CASSPGRGGLAEAFF
clone size: -
V gene: TRBV7-9
J gene: TRBJ1-1
D gene: -

CDR3 DNA: TGTGCCAGCAGTAGACTAGCGGGAGAGGTCGGGGAGCTGTTTTTT
CDR3 protein: CASSRLAGEVGELFF
clone size: -
V gene: TRBV11-2
J gene: TRBJ2-2
D gene: TRBD2

CDR3 DNA: TGCGCCAGCAGCAAGGAGATTCTAACCTACGAGCAGTACTTC
CDR3 protein: CASSKEILTYEQYF
clone size: -
V gene: TRBV5-1
J gene: TRBJ2-7
D gene: -

CDR3 DNA: TGCAGCGTTAAGTGGGCTAAGTTGAACACCGGGGAGCTGTTTTTT
CDR3 protein: CSVKWAKLNTGELFF
clone size: -
V gene: TRBV29-1
J gene: TRBJ2-2
D gene: -

CDR3 DNA: TGTGCCAGCAGCTTGGTGTATCTCACGCTTGAAGCTTTCTTT
CDR3 protein: CASSLVYLTLEAFF
clone size: -
V gene: TRBV5-6
J gene: TRBJ1-1
D gene: -

CDR3 DNA: TGTGCCAGCAGCACCGCCGGACTAGCGGGAGGGGGGAAGGATACGCAGTATTTT
CDR3 protein: CASSTAGLAGGGKDTQYF
clone size: -
V gene: TRBV5-4
J gene: TRBJ2-3
D gene: TRBD2

CDR3 DNA: TGTGCCAGCAGCCACTCCTTGGGGGGGTACGAGCAGTACTTC
CDR3 protein: CASSHSLGGYEQYF
clone size: -
V gene: TRBV14
J gene: TRBJ2-7
D gene: TRBD2

CDR3 DNA: TGTGCCAGCTCACCTTCGGCGGGAGGCCACTACGAGCAGTACTTC
CDR3 protein: CASSPSAGGHYEQYF
clone size: once
V gene: TRBV18
J gene: TRBJ2-7
D gene: TRBD2

CDR3 DNA: TGTGCCAGCAGCTTCACAGAGAACACTGAAGCTTTCTTT
CDR3 protein: CASSFTENTEAFF
clone size: -
V gene: TRBV6-1
J gene: TRBJ1-1
D gene: -

CDR3 DNA: TGTGCCAGTAGTATAGATCCCACTACCGGGGAGCTGTTTTTT
CDR3 protein: CASSIDPTTGELFF
clone size: -
V gene: TRBV19
J gene: TRBJ2-2
D gene: -

CDR3 DNA: TGTGCCAGCAGCTTGAGTTGGGGGGCGGACACTGAAGCTTTCTTT
CDR3 protein: CASSLSWGADTEAFF
clone size: -
V gene: TRBV5-6
J gene: TRBJ1-1
D gene: -

CDR3 DNA: TGTGCCAGCAGCTTAAAACGGATGGGAATTAATGAAAAACTGTTTTTT
CDR3 protein: CASSLKRMGINEKLFF
clone size: -
V gene: TRBV7-8
J gene: TRBJ1-4
D gene: -

CDR3 DNA: TGTGCCAGCAGCTTAGCCCTTGGGACAGGAGATACGCAGTATTTT
CDR3 protein: CASSLALGTGDTQYF
clone size: -
V gene: TRBV7-9
J gene: TRBJ2-3
D gene: TRBD1

CDR3 DNA: TGTGCCAGCAGCTTAGAAGGATGGACTAGGGCCAATGAGCAGTTCTTC
CDR3 protein: CASSLEGWTRANEQFF
clone size: few
V gene: TRBV7-6
J gene: TRBJ2-1
D gene: TRBD2

CDR3 DNA: TGTGCCAGCAGCTTGGAGAACTCCTACGAGCAGTACTTC
CDR3 protein: CASSLENSYEQYF
clone size: -
V gene: TRBV11-2
J gene: TRBJ2-7
D gene: -

CDR3 DNA: TGTGCCAGCAGCGGACTATTCTCCTACAATGAGCAGTTCTTC
CDR3 protein: CASSGLFSYNEQFF
clone size: -
V gene: TRBV2
J gene: TRBJ2-1
D gene: -

CDR3 DNA: TGTGCCAGCAGTGAAATTGGGTTGACAGATACGCAGTATTTT
CDR3 protein: CASSEIGLTDTQYF
clone size: -
V gene: TRBV25-1
J gene: TRBJ2-3
D gene: -

CDR3 DNA: TGTGCCAGCAAAGGGGAGGAGACCCAGTACTTC
CDR3 protein: CASKGEETQYF
clone size: -
V gene: TRBV2
J gene: TRBJ2-5
D gene: -

CDR3 DNA: TGTGCCAGCCTATCTTTGGGGGACAATCCAACCTTC
CDR3 protein: CASLSLGDNPTF
clone size: few
V gene: TRBV18
J gene: TRBJ2-7
D gene: -

CDR3 DNA: TGTGCCATCGCGGGGGGACTAGCGGACAATGAGCAGTTCTTC
CDR3 protein: CAIAGGLADNEQFF
clone size: -
V gene: TRBV10-3
J gene: TRBJ2-1
D gene: TRBD2

CDR3 DNA: TGTGCCATCAGCTATCAAGGGGGCAGGGATGGCTACACCTTC
CDR3 protein: CAISYQGGRDGYTF
clone size: -
V gene: TRBV10-3
J gene: TRBJ1-2
D gene: TRBD1

CDR3 DNA: TGTGCCAGCAGGAAGACAGGGGGGGTCGATGAGCAGTTCTTC
CDR3 protein: CASRKTGGVDEQFF
clone size: -
V gene: TRBV6-5
J gene: TRBJ2-1
D gene: TRBD1

CDR3 DNA: TGTGCCAGCAGCTTGGGGTTAAACTATGGCTACACCTTC
CDR3 protein: CASSLGLNYGYTF
clone size: -
V gene: TRBV11-2
J gene: TRBJ1-2
D gene: -

CDR3 DNA: TGTGCCATCAGTCTGGGGACTAGCAAACCGACCTACGAGCAGTACTTC
CDR3 protein: CAISLGTSKPTYEQYF
clone size: -
V gene: TRBV10-3
J gene: TRBJ2-7
D gene: TRBD2

CDR3 DNA: TGCGCCAGCAGCTTGGGTGGGGCGGCGGGTAGCGAGCAGTACTTC
CDR3 protein: CASSLGGAAGSEQYF
clone size: few
V gene: TRBV5-1
J gene: TRBJ2-7
D gene: -

CDR3 DNA: TGTGCCAGCAGCTTAGGAGGGAGCAATGAAGCTTTCTTT
CDR3 protein: CASSLGGSNEAFF
clone size: -
V gene: TRBV7-9
J gene: TRBJ1-1
D gene: -

CDR3 DNA: TGTGCCAGCAGCTTGACCCGGTATACCGGGGAGCTGTTTTTT
CDR3 protein: CASSLTRYTGELFF
clone size: -
V gene: TRBV11-2
J gene: TRBJ2-2
D gene: -

CDR3 DNA: TGTGCCAGCAGCCTCACGGGACTAGGTTACAATGAGCAGTTCTTC
CDR3 protein: CASSLTGLGYNEQFF
clone size: -
V gene: TRBV11-3
J gene: TRBJ2-1
D gene: TRBD2

CDR3 DNA: TGTGCCAGCAGCTTAGATCCAGATACGCAGTATTTT
CDR3 protein: CASSLDPDTQYF
clone size: -
V gene: TRBV11-3
J gene: TRBJ2-3
D gene: -

CDR3 DNA: TGTGCCAGCAGTTTACTTAGTCTTAACGAGCAGTACTTC
CDR3 protein: CASSLLSLNEQYF
clone size: -
V gene: TRBV27
J gene: TRBJ2-7
D gene: -

CDR3 DNA: TGTGCCAGCAGGCCGTCCGGAGGGGCCGGCATTAATGAAAAACTGTTTTTT
CDR3 protein: CASRPSGGAGINEKLFF
clone size: -
V gene: TRBV25-1
J gene: TRBJ1-4
D gene: -

CDR3 DNA: TGTGCCAGCAGCTTTGTGACTGAAGCTTTCTTT
CDR3 protein: CASSFVTEAFF
clone size: -
V gene: TRBV7-8
J gene: TRBJ1-1
D gene: -

CDR3 DNA: TGTGCCAGCAGCTTCAGGGCACAACGAAGTCAAGAGACCCAGTACTTC
CDR3 protein: CASSFRAQRSQETQYF
clone size: -
V gene: TRBV11-2
J gene: TRBJ2-5
D gene: -

CDR3 DNA: TGTGCCTGGAGTGTAGGGCTAGCGGCGAACACCGGGGAGCTGTTTTTT
CDR3 protein: CAWSVGLAANTGELFF
clone size: -
V gene: TRBV30
J gene: TRBJ2-2
D gene: TRBD2

CDR3 DNA: TGTGCCAGCAGCTTTAGCGCGAACACCGGGGAGCTGTTTTTT
CDR3 protein: CASSFSANTGELFF
clone size: few
V gene: TRBV7-2
J gene: TRBJ2-2
D gene: -

CDR3 DNA: TGTGCCAGCAGCTCGCCCAGGGAGACTTCCTACAATGAGCAGTTCTTC
CDR3 protein: CASSSPRETSYNEQFF
clone size: -
V gene: TRBV5-4
J gene: TRBJ2-1
D gene: -

CDR3 DNA: TGTGCCAGCAGCTTAGTTCGGGAGTATGGCTACACCTTC
CDR3 protein: CASSLVREYGYTF
clone size: -
V gene: TRBV7-2
J gene: TRBJ1-2
D gene: -

CDR3 DNA: TGCGCCAGCAGCTTGGACCCCTCGAGCAGTCGCGGTGGCTACACCTTC
CDR3 protein: CASSLDPSSSRGGYTF
clone size: -
V gene: TRBV5-1
J gene: TRBJ1-2
D gene: -

CDR3 DNA: TGTGCCAGCAGCTGGGAGCTCTCCTACAATGAGCAGTTCTTC
CDR3 protein: CASSWELSYNEQFF
clone size: -
V gene: TRBV7-9
J gene: TRBJ2-1
D gene: -

CDR3 DNA: TGTGCCAGCAGCGTTTCGTCTGGACTCATTAATGAGCAGTTCTTC
CDR3 protein: CASSVSSGLINEQFF
clone size: -
V gene: TRBV9
J gene: TRBJ2-1
D gene: -

CDR3 DNA: TGTGCCAGCAGCGCCGACAGGGGGTCTGGCTATGGCTACACCTTC
CDR3 protein: CASSADRGSGYGYTF
clone size: -
V gene: TRBV2
J gene: TRBJ1-2
D gene: TRBD1

CDR3 DNA: TGTGCCAGCAGTTACACTACAGGGGTCAATGAAAAACTGTTTTTT
CDR3 protein: CASSYTTGVNEKLFF
clone size: -
V gene: TRBV6-6
J gene: TRBJ1-4
D gene: TRBD1

CDR3 DNA: TGTGCCATCAGTGAGTCGGGGGACAGCTACACCGGGGAGCTGTTTTTT
CDR3 protein: CAISESGDSYTGELFF
clone size: -
V gene: TRBV10-3
J gene: TRBJ2-2
D gene: TRBD1

CDR3 DNA: TGTGCCAGTAGTCAGGGGGCAGTTACGCAGTATTTT
CDR3 protein: CASSQGAVTQYF
clone size: -
V gene: TRBV19
J gene: TRBJ2-3
D gene: TRBD1